Listed below are T cell receptor beta chains from one sample, sequenced in a study of shared clonotypes between healthy human individuals. The table came from immunoSEQ multiplex PCR; TCRdb's copy has only in-frame clones and leaves some out. This sample has around 2,000,000 clones, with about 95% found just once. The specimen was naive CD8+ T cells sorted from blood. The receptors were gathered from a man younger than 35 in good health. CDR3s include the opening cysteine and the closing phenylalanine or tryptophan. D genes are given only for firm matches. Clone size, where shown, is once, few, many, or a class for clones that have expanded.

cdr3_aa cdr3_nt j_call v_call clone_size d_call
CASSEAERGVGELFF TGCGCCAGCAGTGAGGCCGAGCGGGGGGTCGGGGAGCTGTTTTTT TRBJ2-2 TRBV10-2 NA TRBD2
CASSDSASGASTDTQYF TGTGCCAGCAGTGACTCGGCTAGCGGGGCTAGCACAGATACGCAGTATTTT TRBJ2-3 TRBV2 NA TRBD2
CASSRLAGEQYF TGTGCCAGCAGCCGACTAGCGGGGGAGCAGTACTTC TRBJ2-7 TRBV27 NA TRBD2
CASSSRQTTTKHEQFF TGTGCCAGCAGCTCCCGACAAACTACTACCAAACATGAGCAGTTCTTC TRBJ2-1 TRBV9 NA NA
CASSPTKTASANYGYTF TGTGCCAGCTCCCCTACAAAAACAGCTTCGGCTAACTATGGCTACACCTTC TRBJ1-2 TRBV18 NA NA
CASSPTSGVYNEQFF TGTGCCAGCAGCCCCACTAGCGGAGTATACAATGAGCAGTTCTTC TRBJ2-1 TRBV11-2 NA TRBD2
CASSVGTGSTEAFF TGTGCCAGCAGCGTAGGGACAGGGAGCACTGAAGCTTTCTTT TRBJ1-1 TRBV9 NA TRBD1
CASSGLKGFTKAEAFF TGTGCCAGCAGCGGGCTTAAGGGATTTACTAAGGCTGAAGCTTTCTTT TRBJ1-1 TRBV5-6 NA NA
CASSYGSSNQPQHF TGTGCCAGCAGCTACGGATCTAGCAATCAGCCCCAGCATTTT TRBJ1-5 TRBV7-9 NA NA
CASSMGGTSQETQYF TGTGCCAGTAGTATGGGCGGGACCTCCCAAGAGACCCAGTACTTC TRBJ2-5 TRBV19 NA NA
CASSFSPGSGGTDTQYF TGTGCCAGCAGCTTCTCTCCAGGGTCGGGCGGCACAGATACGCAGTATTTT TRBJ2-3 TRBV7-2 NA NA
CASSPPDTTYEQYF TGTGCCAGCAGCCCTCCTGACACTACCTACGAGCAGTACTTC TRBJ2-7 TRBV28 NA NA
CASSYATGQNYEQYF TGCGCCAGCAGCTATGCAACAGGACAGAACTACGAGCAGTACTTC TRBJ2-7 TRBV4-3 NA NA
CASSPRGGYEQYF TGTGCCAGCAGTCCCCGGGGAGGCTACGAGCAGTACTTC TRBJ2-7 TRBV6-6 NA NA
CASSPGGNTEAFF TGTGCCAGCAGCCCTGGGGGGAACACTGAAGCTTTCTTT TRBJ1-1 TRBV2 NA NA
CASSLGQGLGTEAFF TGTGCCAGCAGTTTAGGCCAGGGATTAGGCACTGAAGCTTTCTTT TRBJ1-1 TRBV27 NA NA
CASSQDLLSDGRTYEQYF TGCGCCAGCAGCCAAGATCTACTCTCCGACGGGAGGACCTACGAGCAGTACTTC TRBJ2-7 TRBV4-3 NA TRBD2
CAWRLPGGEQYF TGTGCCTGGAGACTCCCGGGGGGGGAGCAGTACTTC TRBJ2-7 TRBV30 once TRBD2
CASRITGTGFINQYF TGTGCCAGCAGGATTACCGGGACAGGCTTCATCAATCAGTACTTC TRBJ2-7 TRBV28 NA TRBD1
CASSLLSGGPSYEQYF TGTGCCAGCAGCCTCCTCTCCGGAGGGCCAAGCTACGAGCAGTACTTC TRBJ2-7 TRBV11-2 NA NA
CASSGTGWNEKLFF TGTGCCAGCAGTGGGACAGGGTGGAATGAAAAACTGTTTTTT TRBJ1-4 TRBV6-1 NA TRBD1
CASSAGLAGATGYIQYF TGTGCCAGCAGCGCGGGACTAGCGGGGGCCACGGGGTACATTCAGTACTTC TRBJ2-4 TRBV7-8 NA TRBD2
CAWSVPRVVREPDTQYF TGTGCCTGGAGTGTGCCACGTGTCGTGCGGGAGCCCGATACGCAGTATTTT TRBJ2-3 TRBV30 NA TRBD2
CASRPTGVTGELFF TGTGCCAGCAGGCCAACAGGGGTCACCGGGGAGCTGTTTTTT TRBJ2-2 TRBV11-3 NA TRBD1
CASSQGLAAHLGTDTQYF TGTGCCAGTAGCCAGGGACTAGCGGCCCATTTGGGCACAGATACGCAGTATTTT TRBJ2-3 TRBV19 NA TRBD2
CASGNSPYEQYF TGTGCCAGTGGAAATAGCCCCTACGAGCAGTACTTC TRBJ2-7 TRBV19 NA NA
CASAGTNTEAFF TGTGCCAGCGCTGGGACGAACACTGAAGCTTTCTTT TRBJ1-1 TRBV5-4 NA NA
CASSYSNAVAGYTF TGTGCCAGCAGCTACTCAAACGCAGTTGCTGGCTACACCTTC TRBJ1-2 TRBV5-5 NA NA
CATSSSGTVNTGELFF TGTGCCACCAGCAGCTCCGGGACGGTGAACACCGGGGAGCTGTTTTTT TRBJ2-2 TRBV15 NA NA
CSASREKLFF TGCAGTGCTAGTAGAGAAAAACTGTTTTTT TRBJ1-4 TRBV20-1 NA NA
CASSSDGSAYEQYF TGCGCCAGCAGTTCCGACGGAAGCGCCTACGAGCAGTACTTC TRBJ2-7 TRBV10-2 NA NA
CASSQELLAVNEQFF TGCGCCAGCAGCCAAGAACTTCTAGCGGTCAATGAGCAGTTCTTC TRBJ2-1 TRBV4-3 NA TRBD2
CASSGEGTYEQYF TGTGCCAGCAGTGGGGAGGGCACCTACGAGCAGTACTTC TRBJ2-7 TRBV2 NA TRBD2
CASSPRSQVQETQYF TGTGCCAGCAGTCCTCGATCACAAGTACAAGAGACCCAGTACTTC TRBJ2-5 TRBV6-1 NA NA
CASSVGGYSNQPQHF TGTGCCAGCAGCGTAGGAGGATATAGCAATCAGCCCCAGCATTTT TRBJ1-5 TRBV9 NA NA
CASSRAGHTGELFF TGTGCCAGCAGCAGGGCGGGACACACCGGGGAGCTGTTTTTT TRBJ2-2 TRBV5-6 NA NA
CASSLASGISNEQFF TGCGCCAGCAGCTTAGCTAGCGGGATTAGCAATGAGCAGTTCTTC TRBJ2-1 TRBV5-1 NA TRBD2
CASSFSLTGELFF TGTGCCAGCAGCTTCTCCCTCACCGGGGAGCTGTTTTTT TRBJ2-2 TRBV7-9 once NA
CASSPRTGTYEQYF TGCGCCAGCAGCCCCCGGACCGGCACCTACGAGCAGTACTTC TRBJ2-7 TRBV4-1 NA NA
CASSSPTGGSYNEQFF TGTGCCAGCAGCTCACCGACAGGGGGCTCCTACAATGAGCAGTTCTTC TRBJ2-1 TRBV13 NA TRBD1
CASSYAGEGNQPQHF TGTGCCAGCAGTTACGCGGGGGAAGGCAATCAGCCCCAGCATTTT TRBJ1-5 TRBV6-6 NA NA
CASSLWAGIGEQFF TGTGCCAGCAGCTTATGGGCAGGGATAGGTGAGCAGTTCTTC TRBJ2-1 TRBV7-8 NA NA
CASSLSGQETQYF TGTGCCAGCAGTTTATCTGGACAAGAGACCCAGTACTTC TRBJ2-5 TRBV28 NA NA
CASSQVGQLGLYF TGCGCCAGCAGCCAGGTCGGACAGCTCGGGTTGTACTTC TRBJ2-7 TRBV4-1 NA NA
CASSPGTGGFPETEAFF TGTGCCAGCTCCCCCGGGACAGGCGGCTTCCCGGAGACTGAAGCTTTCTTT TRBJ1-1 TRBV18 NA TRBD1
CASSYSRTSGETQYF TGTGCCAGCAGTTACTCGAGGACTAGCGGGGAGACCCAGTACTTC TRBJ2-5 TRBV6-5 NA TRBD2
CASSLRASEQYF TGTGCCAGCAGTTTAAGGGCATCGGAGCAGTACTTC TRBJ2-7 TRBV7-8 NA NA
CASSQAPSGGTTEAFF TGCGCCAGCAGCCAAGCCCCCAGTGGGGGGACTACTGAAGCTTTCTTT TRBJ1-1 TRBV4-3 NA NA
CAWSHGGQGAEAFF TGTGCCTGGAGCCACGGAGGACAGGGGGCTGAAGCTTTCTTT TRBJ1-1 TRBV30 NA TRBD1
CASSLFVPGELFF TGTGCCAGCAGCTTATTCGTGCCCGGGGAGCTGTTTTTT TRBJ2-2 TRBV7-2 NA NA
CASRLDPAYEQYF TGTGCCAGCAGACTCGACCCTGCCTACGAGCAGTACTTC TRBJ2-7 TRBV2 NA NA
CASSFAGGVSYNEQFF TGTGCCAGCAGCTTCGCAGGGGGCGTCTCCTACAATGAGCAGTTCTTC TRBJ2-1 TRBV7-2 NA TRBD1